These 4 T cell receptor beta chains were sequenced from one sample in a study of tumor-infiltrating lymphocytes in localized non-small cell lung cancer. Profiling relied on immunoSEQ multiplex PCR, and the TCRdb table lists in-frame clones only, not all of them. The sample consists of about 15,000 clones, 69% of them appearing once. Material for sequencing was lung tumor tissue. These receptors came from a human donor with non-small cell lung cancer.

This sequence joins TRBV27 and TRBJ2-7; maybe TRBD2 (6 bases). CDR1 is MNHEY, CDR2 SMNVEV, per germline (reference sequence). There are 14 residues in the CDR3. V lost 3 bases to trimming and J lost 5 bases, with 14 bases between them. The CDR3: CASSLGGGFNEQYF. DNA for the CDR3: TGTGCCAGCAGTTTGGGAGGAGGTTTCAACGAGCAGTACTTC.

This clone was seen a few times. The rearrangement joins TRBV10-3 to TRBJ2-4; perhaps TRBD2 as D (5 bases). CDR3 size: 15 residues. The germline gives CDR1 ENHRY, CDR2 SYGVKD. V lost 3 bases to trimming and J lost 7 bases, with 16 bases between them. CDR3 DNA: TGTGCCATCAGTGATGGGATGGCGGACTGGAACATTCAGTACTTC. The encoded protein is CAISDGMADWNIQYF.

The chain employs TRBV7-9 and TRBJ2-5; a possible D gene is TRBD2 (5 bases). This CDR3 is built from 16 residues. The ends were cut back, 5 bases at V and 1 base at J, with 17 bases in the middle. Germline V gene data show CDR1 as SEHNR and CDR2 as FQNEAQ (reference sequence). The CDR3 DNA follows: TGTGCCAGCAGCGCACGGGGTGGCGCCACCCAAGAGACCCAGTACTTC. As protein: CASSARGGATQETQYF.

The CDR3 bases are TGCGCCAGCAGCTTGTTCGGGGTGGGGCACGAGCAGTACTTC. It is translated as CASSLFGVGHEQYF. The chain joins TRBV5-1 to TRBJ2-7; TRBD1 or TRBD2 may be the D gene (5 bases each). The CDR3 is 14 residues long. The V end was cut by 1 base, the J end by 5 bases, with 13 bases between. Germline CDR1 and CDR2: SGHRS and YFSETQ.